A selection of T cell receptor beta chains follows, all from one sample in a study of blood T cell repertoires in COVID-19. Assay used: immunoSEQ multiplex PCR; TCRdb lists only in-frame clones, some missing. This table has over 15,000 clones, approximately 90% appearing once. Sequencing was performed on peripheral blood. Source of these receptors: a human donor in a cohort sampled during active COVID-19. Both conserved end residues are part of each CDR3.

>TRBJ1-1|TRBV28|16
CASSLFGVSENTEAFF
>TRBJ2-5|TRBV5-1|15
CASSLGRRGQETQYF
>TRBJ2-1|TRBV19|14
CASSNGGGTGEQFF
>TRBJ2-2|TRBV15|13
CASTRGSRRELFF
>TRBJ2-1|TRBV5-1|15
CASSSTSGGAHEQFF
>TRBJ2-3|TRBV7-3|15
CASSRGQSLADTQYF
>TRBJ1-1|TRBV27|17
CASSLLGSLYMNTEAFF
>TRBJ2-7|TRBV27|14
CASSPGINFYEQYF
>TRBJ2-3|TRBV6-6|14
CASSPPGQLNTQYF
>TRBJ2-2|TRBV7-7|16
CASSVTHRGGTGELFF
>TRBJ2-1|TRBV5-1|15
CASSRSAGAQNEQFF
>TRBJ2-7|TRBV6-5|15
CASSSSSGGSYEQYF
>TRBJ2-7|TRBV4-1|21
CASSWVPTASGGGRGKSGQYF
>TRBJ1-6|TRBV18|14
CASSFDRGRSPLHF
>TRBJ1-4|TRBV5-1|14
CASRWTGGNEKLFF
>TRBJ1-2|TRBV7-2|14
CASHLVAGSYGYTF
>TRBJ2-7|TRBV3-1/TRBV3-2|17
CASSHKPGTFSSYEQYF
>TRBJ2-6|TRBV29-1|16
CSVSRDTDSGANVLTF
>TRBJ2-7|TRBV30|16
CAWRGGVAGEAYEQYF
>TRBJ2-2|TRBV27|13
CASRQGTRGELFF
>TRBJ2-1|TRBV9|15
CASSVEGAVYNEQFF
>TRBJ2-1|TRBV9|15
CASSVRAGGINEQFF
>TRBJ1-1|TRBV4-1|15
CASSPLPRLNTEAFF
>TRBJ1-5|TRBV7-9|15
CASSPRGGGNQPQHF
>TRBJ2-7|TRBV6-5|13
CASRAPGGREQYF
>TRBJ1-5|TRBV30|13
CAWAQGAVQPQHF
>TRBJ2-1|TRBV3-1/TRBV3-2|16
CASSQESSGGLNEQFF
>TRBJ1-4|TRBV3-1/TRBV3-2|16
CASSLRQGGTNEKLFF
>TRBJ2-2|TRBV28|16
CASSLGTSGTAGELFF
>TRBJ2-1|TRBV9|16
CASSVVPAGGYNEQFF
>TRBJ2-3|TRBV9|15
CASSRTRGGIDTQYF
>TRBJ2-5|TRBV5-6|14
CASSSTGVRETQYF
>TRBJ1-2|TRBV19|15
CASSLRRQGPYGYTF
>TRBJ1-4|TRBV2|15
CASSDWDSTNEKLFF
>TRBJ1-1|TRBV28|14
CASSLAGRSFEAFF
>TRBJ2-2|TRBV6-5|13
CASKASGTGELFF
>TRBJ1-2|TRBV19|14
CASTGPGQGGGYTF
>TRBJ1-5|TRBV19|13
CASSIGPLQPQHF
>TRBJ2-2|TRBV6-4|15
CASSANRGHTGELFF
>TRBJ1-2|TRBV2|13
CASREGPNYGYTF
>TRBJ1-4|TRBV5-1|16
CASSRDGTGGHEKLFF
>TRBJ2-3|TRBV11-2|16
CASSLRSTLLTDTQYF
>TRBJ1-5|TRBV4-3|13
CASSQELDQPQHF
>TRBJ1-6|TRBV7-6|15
CASSRTGDGNSPLHF
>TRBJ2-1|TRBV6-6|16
CASSFPTSGGANEQFF